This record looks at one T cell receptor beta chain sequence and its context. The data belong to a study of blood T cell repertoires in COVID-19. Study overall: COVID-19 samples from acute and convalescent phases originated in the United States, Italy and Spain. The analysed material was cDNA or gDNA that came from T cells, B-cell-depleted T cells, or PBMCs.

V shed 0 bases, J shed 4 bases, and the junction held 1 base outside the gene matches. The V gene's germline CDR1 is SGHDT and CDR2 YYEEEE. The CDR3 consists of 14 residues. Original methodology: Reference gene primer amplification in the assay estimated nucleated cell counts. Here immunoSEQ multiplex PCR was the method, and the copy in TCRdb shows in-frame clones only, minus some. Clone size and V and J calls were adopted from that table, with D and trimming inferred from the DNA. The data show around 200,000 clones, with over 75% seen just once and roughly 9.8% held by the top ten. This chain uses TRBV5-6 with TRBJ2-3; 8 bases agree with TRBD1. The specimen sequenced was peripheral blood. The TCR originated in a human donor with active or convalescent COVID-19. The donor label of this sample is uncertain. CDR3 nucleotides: TGTGCCAGCAGCTTGGTACAGGGGGCAGATACGCAGTATTTT. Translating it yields CASSLVQGADTQYF.